This T cell receptor (beta chain) was retrieved from a study of T cell responses to AZD1222 COVID-19 vaccine. Per the germline V gene, CDR1 is SQVTM and CDR2 is ANQGSEA. Trimming shortened V by 5 bases and J by 2 bases, and 10 bases separated the two germline ends. This CDR3 is built from 12 residues. Libraries were prepared by immunoSEQ multiplex PCR; TCRdb keeps only in-frame clonotypes and omits some of them. The sample gives fewer than 200,000 clones, around 90% of which show up once; roughly 4% is in the top ten. The study, taken as a whole, reports: The peak T cell response came first, and repertoires were sampled only after it. Along spike, vaccine-associated CD4 TCRs were found throughout, with dominance at 160-218 and 743-854. There were mostly white British donors and more females than males, and clonal diversity was possibly underestimated. Two AZD1222 doses significantly raised spike-specific TCR breadth and depth over controls.

Worth noting for this clone: The antigen is not known.

The J gene is TRBJ2-7, the V gene TRBV29-1, with D uncertain. Sequences were derived from peripheral blood, sampled 28 days after the second dose of the MenACWY control vaccine. The source of this sequence is an adult who received the MenACWY meningococcal vaccine as a control. The CDR3 here is CSVIRGAYEQYF. The CDR3 bases are TGCAGCGTTATCCGTGGGGCCTACGAGCAGTACTTC.